The source of this T cell receptor beta chain is a study of blood T cell repertoires in COVID-19. Germline V gene data show CDR1 as MNHEY and CDR2 as SVGAGI. The CDR3 covers 16 residues. Trimming pared 0 bases from V and 5 bases from J, leaving 17 bases between. As originally analysed: Using reference gene primer amplification, nucleated cell counts were estimated. The method was immunoSEQ multiplex PCR; TCRdb's version includes in-frame clones alone and lacks a portion of them. Clonal size and the V and J genes are those of that table, whereas D and trimming came from the DNA. The table has under 130,000 clones, 80% to 90% seen once; the top ten hold about 32%.

The sequence derives from a woman aged 80 or over with acute or convalescent COVID-19. Sequences were obtained from peripheral blood. The rearrangement joins TRBV6-5 to TRBJ2-7; a possible D gene is TRBD1 (6 bases). CDR3 bases: TGTGCCAGCAGTTACTCAACGGACAGCCCGCGCCACGAGCAGTACTTC. It is translated as CASSYSTDSPRHEQYF.